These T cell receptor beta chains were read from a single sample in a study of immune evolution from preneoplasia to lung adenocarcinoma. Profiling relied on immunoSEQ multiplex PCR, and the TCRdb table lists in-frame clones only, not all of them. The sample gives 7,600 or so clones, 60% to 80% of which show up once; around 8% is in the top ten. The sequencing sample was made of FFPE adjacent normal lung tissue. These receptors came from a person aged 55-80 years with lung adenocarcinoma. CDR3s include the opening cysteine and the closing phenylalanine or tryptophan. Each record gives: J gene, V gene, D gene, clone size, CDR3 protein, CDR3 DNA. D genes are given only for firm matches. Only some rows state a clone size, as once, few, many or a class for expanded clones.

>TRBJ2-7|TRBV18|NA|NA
CASSPSRVSYEQYF
TGTGCCAGCTCACCATCTAGGGTGTCCTACGAGCAGTACTTC
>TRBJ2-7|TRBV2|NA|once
CASNPTGGQYF
TGTGCCAGCAATCCTACCGGGGGGCAGTACTTC
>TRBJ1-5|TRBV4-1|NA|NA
CASSQDVAGSNQPQHF
TGCGCCAGCAGCCAAGATGTAGCGGGTAGCAATCAGCCCCAGCATTTT
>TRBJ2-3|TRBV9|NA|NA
CASSPGPRTDTQYF
TGTGCCAGCAGCCCGGGACCCCGCACAGATACGCAGTATTTT
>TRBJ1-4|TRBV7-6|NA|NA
CASSLTETNEKLFF
TGTGCCAGCAGCTTAACTGAGACAAATGAAAAACTGTTTTTT
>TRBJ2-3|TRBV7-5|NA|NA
CARSFGIHTQYF
TGTGCCAGAAGCTTCGGTATACATACGCAGTATTTT
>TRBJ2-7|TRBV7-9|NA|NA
CATGGNKESEQYF
TGTGCCACAGGAGGGAATAAGGAGAGCGAGCAGTACTTC
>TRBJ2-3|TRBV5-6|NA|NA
CASSLVRTTDTQYF
TGTGCCAGCAGCTTGGTAAGAACCACAGATACGCAGTATTTT
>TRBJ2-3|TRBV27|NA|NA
CASSLGGTDTQYF
TGTGCCAGCAGTTTGGGGGGCACAGATACGCAGTATTTT
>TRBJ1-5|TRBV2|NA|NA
CASRDSNQPQHF
TGTGCCAGCCGGGATAGCAATCAGCCCCAGCATTTT
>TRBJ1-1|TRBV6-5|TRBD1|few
CASRLQGAYTEAFF
TGTGCCAGCAGGTTACAGGGGGCTTACACTGAAGCTTTCTTT
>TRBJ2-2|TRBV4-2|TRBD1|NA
CASSPGQLNTGELFF
TGTGCCAGCAGCCCGGGACAGCTGAACACCGGGGAGCTGTTTTTT
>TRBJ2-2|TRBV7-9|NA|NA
CASSLSDRNGELFF
TGTGCCAGCAGCTTATCGGACCGTAACGGGGAGCTGTTTTTT
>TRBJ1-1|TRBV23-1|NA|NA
CASSQGGIGSEAFF
TGCGCCAGCAGTCAAGGCGGGATTGGGAGTGAAGCTTTCTTT
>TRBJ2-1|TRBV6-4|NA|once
CASSTGTLGGYNEQFF
TGTGCCAGCAGTACAGGGACTTTGGGGGGGTACAATGAGCAGTTCTTC
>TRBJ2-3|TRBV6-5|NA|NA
CASRLASFADTQYF
TGTGCCAGCAGACTTGCTAGCTTCGCAGATACGCAGTATTTT
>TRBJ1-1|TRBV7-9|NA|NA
CASFGVSTEAFF
TGTGCCAGCTTCGGGGTGAGCACTGAAGCTTTCTTT
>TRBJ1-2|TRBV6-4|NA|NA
CASSDLFGGYTF
TGTGCCAGCAGTGACTTATTTGGCGGCTACACCTTC
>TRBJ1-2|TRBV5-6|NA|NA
CASSLDLGVGESYTF
TGTGCCAGCAGCTTGGACTTGGGGGTTGGCGAGAGCTACACCTTC
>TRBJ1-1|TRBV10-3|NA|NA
CAISTYRGGFENTEAFF
TGTGCCATCAGTACCTACCGAGGGGGATTCGAGAACACTGAAGCTTTCTTT
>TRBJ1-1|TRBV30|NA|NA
CAWSVRNSEAFF
TGTGCCTGGAGTGTACGGAACAGTGAAGCTTTCTTT
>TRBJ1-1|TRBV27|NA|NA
CASSFKGSTEAFF
TGTGCCAGCAGTTTCAAGGGTAGCACTGAAGCTTTCTTT
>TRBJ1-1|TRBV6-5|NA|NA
CASSNPGVEAFF
TGTGCCAGCAGTAATCCAGGGGTTGAAGCTTTCTTT
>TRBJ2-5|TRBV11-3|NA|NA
CASSLWGIPRYQETQYF
TGTGCCAGCAGCTTATGGGGCATCCCTCGGTACCAAGAGACCCAGTACTTC
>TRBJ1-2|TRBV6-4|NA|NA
CASSDSGHRANYGYTF
TGTGCCAGCAGTGACTCAGGGCACCGAGCTAACTATGGCTACACCTTC
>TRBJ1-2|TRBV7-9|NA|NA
CASSLRVGTTYGYTF
TGTGCCAGCAGCCTCAGAGTCGGGACAACGTATGGCTACACCTTC
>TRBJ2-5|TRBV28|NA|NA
CASNPMYAETQYF
TGTGCCAGCAACCCGATGTATGCAGAGACCCAGTACTTC
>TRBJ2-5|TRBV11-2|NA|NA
CASSLVAAQETQYF
TGTGCCAGCAGCTTAGTGGCAGCCCAAGAGACCCAGTACTTC
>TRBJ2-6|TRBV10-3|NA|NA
CAIKPGGASGANVLTF
TGTGCCATCAAACCCGGGGGCGCGAGTGGGGCCAACGTCCTGACTTTC
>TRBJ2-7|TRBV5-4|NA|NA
CASSSTASWKQYF
TGTGCCAGCAGTTCTACGGCGTCCTGGAAGCAGTACTTC
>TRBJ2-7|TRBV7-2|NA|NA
CASSLGQSYRLEQYF
TGTGCCAGCAGCTTAGGGCAAAGCTATCGCCTCGAGCAGTACTTC
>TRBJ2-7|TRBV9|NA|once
CASSVGGTHIPYEQYF
TGTGCCAGCAGCGTAGGTGGGACACACATCCCCTACGAGCAGTACTTC
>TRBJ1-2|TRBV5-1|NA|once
CASSLGQARLGYTF
TGCGCCAGCAGCTTGGGTCAGGCTCGTCTTGGCTACACCTTC
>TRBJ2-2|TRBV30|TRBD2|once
CAWGDYPNTGELFF
TGTGCCTGGGGGGACTACCCGAACACCGGGGAGCTGTTTTTT
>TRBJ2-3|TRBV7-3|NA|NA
CASSVGTHEDTQYF
TGTGCCAGCAGCGTCGGGACCCACGAGGATACGCAGTATTTT
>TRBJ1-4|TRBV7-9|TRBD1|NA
CASSLGDSEKLFF
TGTGCCAGCAGCTTGGGGGACAGTGAAAAACTGTTTTTT
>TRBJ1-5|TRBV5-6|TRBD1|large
CASSRNRGAGNQPQHF
TGTGCCAGCAGTCGAAACAGGGGAGCGGGCAATCAGCCCCAGCATTTT
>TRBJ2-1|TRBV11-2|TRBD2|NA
CASSPTGLDYSNEQFF
TGTGCCAGCAGCCCCACGGGACTAGACTACTCCAATGAGCAGTTCTTC
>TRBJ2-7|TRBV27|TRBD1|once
CASSNGGQGYEQYF
TGTGCCAGCAGCAACGGTGGACAGGGGTACGAGCAGTACTTC
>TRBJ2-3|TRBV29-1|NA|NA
CSVEVYADTQYF
TGCAGCGTTGAAGTGTACGCGGATACGCAGTATTTT
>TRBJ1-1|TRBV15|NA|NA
CATSRSVGGMNTEAFF
TGTGCCACCAGCAGATCCGTCGGAGGGATGAACACTGAAGCTTTCTTT
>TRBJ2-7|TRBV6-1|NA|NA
CASSPQYEQYF
TGTGCCAGCAGTCCCCAGTACGAGCAGTACTTC
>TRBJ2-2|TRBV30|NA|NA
CAWRPGGYQRGELFF
TGTGCCTGGAGACCAGGGGGGTATCAAAGGGGGGAGCTGTTTTTT
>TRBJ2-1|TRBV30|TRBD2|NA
CAWSVGLEPYNEQFF
TGTGCCTGGAGTGTAGGACTAGAACCGTACAATGAGCAGTTCTTC
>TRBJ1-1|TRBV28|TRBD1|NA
CASSLTAGQGHTEAFF
TGTGCCAGCAGTTTAACGGCTGGACAGGGTCACACTGAAGCTTTCTTT
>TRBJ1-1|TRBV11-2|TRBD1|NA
CASSLGWDRMNTEAFF
TGTGCCAGCAGCTTGGGTTGGGACAGAATGAACACTGAAGCTTTCTTT
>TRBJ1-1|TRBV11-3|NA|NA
CASSLGTHTEAFF
TGTGCCAGCAGCCTTGGAACACACACTGAAGCTTTCTTT
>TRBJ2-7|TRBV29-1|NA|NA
CSVVSTGSYEQYF
TGCAGCGTTGTTAGTACCGGGTCCTACGAGCAGTACTTC
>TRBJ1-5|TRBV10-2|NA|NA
CASSEATHNQPQHF
TGCGCCAGCAGTGAGGCGACACACAATCAGCCCCAGCATTTT
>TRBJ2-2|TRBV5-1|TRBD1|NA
CASSLEGAIQGAGGELFF
TGCGCCAGCAGCTTGGAGGGGGCAATACAGGGGGCCGGCGGGGAGCTGTTTTTT
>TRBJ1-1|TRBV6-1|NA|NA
CASTWDLTEAFF
TGTGCCAGCACATGGGACCTCACTGAAGCTTTCTTT
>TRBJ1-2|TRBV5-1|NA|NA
CASSLEGYGYTF
TGCGCCAGCAGCTTGGAGGGTTATGGCTACACCTTC
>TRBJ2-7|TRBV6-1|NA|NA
CASLVSYEQYF
TGTGCCAGCCTAGTCTCCTACGAGCAGTACTTC
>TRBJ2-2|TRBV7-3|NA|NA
CASSLASTSNTGELFF
TGTGCCAGCAGCTTAGCTTCGACCTCGAACACCGGGGAGCTGTTTTTT
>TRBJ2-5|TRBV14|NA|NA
CASSQTGQETQYF
TGTGCCAGCAGCCAGACCGGCCAAGAGACCCAGTACTTC
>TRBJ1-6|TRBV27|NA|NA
CASRPRGQENSPLHF
TGTGCCAGCAGGCCCCGAGGGCAGGAAAATTCACCCCTCCACTTT
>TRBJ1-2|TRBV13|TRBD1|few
CASSSRTGQGGHGYTF
TGTGCCAGCAGCAGCCGGACGGGGCAGGGGGGGCATGGCTACACCTTC
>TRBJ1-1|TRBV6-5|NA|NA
CASSYLGSTEAFF
TGTGCCAGCAGTTACTTGGGATCTACTGAAGCTTTCTTT
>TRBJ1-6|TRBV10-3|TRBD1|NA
CAISDSDRDNSPLHF
TGTGCCATCAGTGACTCGGACAGGGATAATTCACCCCTCCACTTT
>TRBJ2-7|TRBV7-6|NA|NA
CASSPGLLEQYF
TGTGCCAGCAGCCCAGGACTTCTTGAGCAGTACTTC